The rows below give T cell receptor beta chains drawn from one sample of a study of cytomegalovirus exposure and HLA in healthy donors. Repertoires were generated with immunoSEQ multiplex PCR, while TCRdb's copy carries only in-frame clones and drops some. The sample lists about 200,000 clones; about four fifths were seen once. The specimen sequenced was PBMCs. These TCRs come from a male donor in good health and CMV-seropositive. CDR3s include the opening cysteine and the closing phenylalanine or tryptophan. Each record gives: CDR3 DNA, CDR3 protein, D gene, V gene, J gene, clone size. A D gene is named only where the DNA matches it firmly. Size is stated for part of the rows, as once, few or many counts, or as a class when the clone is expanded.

TGTGCCAGCAGCTTAGATGTGGGGCAGAATAATTCACCCCTCCACTTT,CASSLDVGQNNSPLHF,.,TRBV7-9,TRBJ1-6,.
TGTGCCAGCAGCACACAGGGGAAACCCTCCTACGAGCAGTACTTC,CASSTQGKPSYEQYF,TRBD1,TRBV7-9,TRBJ2-7,.
TGTGCCAGTGCCGCGCCGCCGACTGAAGCTTTCTTT,CASAAPPTEAFF,.,TRBV19,TRBJ1-1,few
TGTGCCAGCAGTTTAGTACCCCTAGGATTCCCAGATACGCAGTATTTT,CASSLVPLGFPDTQYF,.,TRBV27,TRBJ2-3,.
TGTGCCAGCACCGGACTAGCGGGGGTGGATGAGCAGTTCTTC,CASTGLAGVDEQFF,TRBD2,TRBV9,TRBJ2-1,few
TGTGCCAGCAGCTTCGGGAGAGGCTCTGGGGCCAACGTCCTGACTTTC,CASSFGRGSGANVLTF,.,TRBV7-9,TRBJ2-6,.
TGTGCCAGTAGCTCTCCGGGACAGTACAATGAGCAGTTCTTC,CASSSPGQYNEQFF,TRBD1,TRBV28,TRBJ2-1,once
TGTGCCAGTACCTCGGGGGGGGGAGCGGGGACCGGGGAGCTGTTTTTT,CASTSGGGAGTGELFF,TRBD2,TRBV19,TRBJ2-2,.
TGTGCCAGCAGCTTATACATGAACACTGAAGCTTTCTTT,CASSLYMNTEAFF,.,TRBV7-6,TRBJ1-1,.
TGTGCCAGCAGTTACTCGTTCGGTCAACAGCCCCAGCATTTT,CASSYSFGQQPQHF,.,TRBV6-5,TRBJ1-5,once
TGCAGTGCAGGGACAGTCTATGGCTACACCTTC,CSAGTVYGYTF,TRBD1,TRBV20-1,TRBJ1-2,once
TGTGCCAGTAGCCCGCTGGCGGGGTCTTACAATGAGCAGTTCTTC,CASSPLAGSYNEQFF,.,TRBV19,TRBJ2-1,.
TGTGCCAGCAGCTTGGGGGACTACAAAGAGACCCAGTACTTC,CASSLGDYKETQYF,TRBD2,TRBV5-4,TRBJ2-5,.
TGTGCCAGCGGATGGTTTAGCCGTTCGTTCTACGAGCAGTACTTC,CASGWFSRSFYEQYF,.,TRBV6-5,TRBJ2-7,.
TGTGCCAGCAGCCCTGACCAGGGGGCGGCCGGGGAGCTGTTTTTT,CASSPDQGAAGELFF,TRBD1,TRBV9,TRBJ2-2,.